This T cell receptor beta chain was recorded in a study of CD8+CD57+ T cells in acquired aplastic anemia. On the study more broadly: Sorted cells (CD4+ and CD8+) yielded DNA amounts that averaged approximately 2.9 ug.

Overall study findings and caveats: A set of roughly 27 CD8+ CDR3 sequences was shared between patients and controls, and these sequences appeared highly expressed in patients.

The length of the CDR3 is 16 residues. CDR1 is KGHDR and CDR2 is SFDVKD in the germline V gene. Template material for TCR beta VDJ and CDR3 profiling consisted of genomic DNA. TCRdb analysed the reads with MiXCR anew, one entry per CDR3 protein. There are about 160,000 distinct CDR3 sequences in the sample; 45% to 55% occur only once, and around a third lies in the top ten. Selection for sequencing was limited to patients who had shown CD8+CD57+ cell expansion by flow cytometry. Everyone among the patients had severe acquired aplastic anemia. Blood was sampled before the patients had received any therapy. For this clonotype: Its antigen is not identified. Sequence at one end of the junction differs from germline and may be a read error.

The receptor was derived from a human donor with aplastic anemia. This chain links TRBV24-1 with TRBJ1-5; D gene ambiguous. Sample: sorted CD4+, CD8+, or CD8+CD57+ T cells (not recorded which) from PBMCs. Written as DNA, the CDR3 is TGTGCCACCAGTGACTCCCGCGGGTCCCCCAATCAGCCCCAGCGTTTT. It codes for CATSDSRGSPNQPQRF.